These T cell receptor beta chains were read from a single sample in a study of blood T cell repertoires in COVID-19. The method was immunoSEQ multiplex PCR; TCRdb's version includes in-frame clones alone and lacks a portion of them. The data show approximately 150,000 clones, with more than 70% seen just once and about 5% held by the top ten. Sequenced input: peripheral blood. The receptors shown here come from a woman in her forties or fifties with acute or convalescent COVID-19. Both conserved end residues are part of each CDR3. The order of the fields is J gene, clone size, V gene, D gene, CDR3 DNA, CDR3 protein. D genes are given only for firm matches. Size is omitted from some rows. Given values are once, few, many or a class for expanded clones.

TRBJ1-1 | NA | TRBV7-9 | NA | TGTGCCAGCAGCTTAGTACAGAACACTGAAGCTTTCTTT | CASSLVQNTEAFF
TRBJ1-5 | NA | TRBV2 | NA | TGTGCCAGCGGACAGACGAACGGGGGCAATCAGCCCCAGCATTTT | CASGQTNGGNQPQHF
TRBJ2-7 | once | TRBV10-2 | NA | TGCGCCAGCAGCGGACACATCTCCGGCGAGCAGTACTTC | CASSGHISGEQYF
TRBJ1-2 | NA | TRBV7-2 | TRBD1 | TGTGCCAGCGCGCGATGGACAGGGGATTTTCGGTATGGCTACACCTTC | CASARWTGDFRYGYTF
TRBJ2-7 | NA | TRBV18 | TRBD1 | TGTGCCAGCTCACCCGGACAGGGGATAACCTACGAGCAGTACTTC | CASSPGQGITYEQYF
TRBJ1-1 | NA | TRBV30 | NA | TGTGCCTGGACGAGGGGGGGGAACACTGAAGCTTTCTTT | CAWTRGGNTEAFF
TRBJ2-3 | NA | TRBV5-6 | NA | TGTGCCAGCAGCTCCACAACAGATACGCAGTATTTT | CASSSTTDTQYF
TRBJ1-4 | NA | TRBV12-3/TRBV12-4 | NA | TGTGCCAGCAGAAGGAGCCGGCCTGAAGGACTGTTTTTT | CASRRSRPEGLFF
TRBJ1-2 | NA | TRBV11-2 | NA | TGTGCCAGCAGCCCTGTACGGGACACTAACTATGGCTACACCTTC | CASSPVRDTNYGYTF
TRBJ1-1 | NA | TRBV12-5 | NA | TGTGCTAGTGCCCCGGACATAGTGAACACTGAAGCTTTCTTT | CASAPDIVNTEAFF
TRBJ1-1 | once | TRBV5-1 | NA | TGCGCCAGCAAGGCCCAAACGGGCACTGAAGCTTTCTTT | CASKAQTGTEAFF
TRBJ1-2 | few | TRBV2 | NA | TGTGCCAGCAGGAAGACAGATGATAACTATGGCTACACCTTC | CASRKTDDNYGYTF
TRBJ2-3 | NA | TRBV7-3 | TRBD1 | TGTGCCAGCAGCCTAACAACCGGGACAGGTTATCCAGATACGCAGTATTTT | CASSLTTGTGYPDTQYF
TRBJ1-4 | NA | TRBV27 | NA | TGTGCCAGCAGTTCGTATTTTTCTAATGAAAAACTGTTTTTT | CASSSYFSNEKLFF
TRBJ2-1 | NA | TRBV29-1 | NA | TGCACCGTGTCTAGGGACGGACAGAGCGAGGAGCAGTTCTTC | CTVSRDGQSEEQFF
TRBJ2-3 | NA | TRBV7-3 | TRBD1 | TGTGCCAGCAGCCCCGGGACAGACACAGATACGCAGTATTTT | CASSPGTDTDTQYF
TRBJ1-1 | once | TRBV14 | NA | TGTGCCAGCAGCTTAGTTTTGGACACTGAAGCTTTCTTT | CASSLVLDTEAFF
TRBJ1-2 | NA | TRBV6-2/TRBV6-3 | NA | TGTGCCAGCAGTTACGAGGCCCGCGGGGATGGCTACACCTTC | CASSYEARGDGYTF
TRBJ1-5 | NA | TRBV6-5 | NA | TGTGCCAGCAGAAAGACAGGAAATAGCAATCAGCCCCAGCATTTT | CASRKTGNSNQPQHF
TRBJ2-3 | NA | TRBV20-1 | NA | TGCAGTGCTAGTTTCACCCTAGGCACAGATACGCAGTATTTT | CSASFTLGTDTQYF
TRBJ1-5 | few | TRBV30 | TRBD1 | TGTGCCTGGACCGGACAGGGCGATCAGCCCCAGCATTTT | CAWTGQGDQPQHF
TRBJ2-3 | NA | TRBV9 | TRBD2 | TGTGCCAGCAGCCCCACGGGCGGGGGTAGTGCAGATACGCAGTATTTT | CASSPTGGGSADTQYF
TRBJ1-6 | NA | TRBV25-1 | NA | TGTGCCAGCAGTGAAACAAACAGACCTAATTCACCCCTCCACTTT | CASSETNRPNSPLHF
TRBJ2-1 | NA | TRBV5-6 | TRBD2 | TGTGCCAGCAGCTTGATCGCGGGGGGGCAGGATGAGCAGTTCTTC | CASSLIAGGQDEQFF
TRBJ1-4 | NA | TRBV5-1 | NA | TGCGCCAGCAGTTTGGGGCAGGGAGGGGAAAAACTGTTTTTT | CASSLGQGGEKLFF
TRBJ2-4 | NA | TRBV6-5 | TRBD2 | TGTGCCAGCAGGGAGGTAGCGGGGGGGCCGGACATTCAGTACTTC | CASREVAGGPDIQYF
TRBJ2-5 | once | TRBV5-6 | NA | TGTGCCAGCCACCTCCTTGGGCGGAGGAGTGCGGAGACCCAGTACTTC | CASHLLGRRSAETQYF
TRBJ1-1 | few | TRBV19 | TRBD1 | TGTGCCAGTAGGACAGGGGATACTGAAGCTTTCTTT | CASRTGDTEAFF
TRBJ2-7 | NA | TRBV5-5 | NA | TGTGCCAGCGTGGTGAGGGACGAGCAGTACTTC | CASVVRDEQYF
TRBJ1-5 | NA | TRBV2 | NA | TGTGCCAGCAGTGGGACAGTGGGAAATCAGCCCCAGCATTTT | CASSGTVGNQPQHF
TRBJ1-5 | once | TRBV2 | TRBD1 | TGTGCCAGCAGTGGACAGGGAAATCAGCCCCAGCATTTT | CASSGQGNQPQHF
TRBJ2-5 | NA | TRBV9 | TRBD2 | TGTGCCAGCAGCGACCCAAAAACTAGCGGGGGGGCCAGAGAGACCCAGTACTTC | CASSDPKTSGGARETQYF
TRBJ1-6 | NA | TRBV4-3 | NA | TGCGCCAGCAGCCAAGAGGGCAGGGGCTATTCACCCCTCCACTTT | CASSQEGRGYSPLHF
TRBJ2-6 | NA | TRBV7-9 | TRBD1 | TGTGCCAGCAGCTTGACAGGGTCGGTGGCCAACGTCCTGACTTTC | CASSLTGSVANVLTF
TRBJ2-7 | NA | TRBV29-1 | NA | TGCAGCGTCCGATCGGGGATACGGACCGACGCCTACGAGCAGTACTTC | CSVRSGIRTDAYEQYF
TRBJ1-4 | few | TRBV30 | NA | TGTGCCTGGACCCTGCCGGGTTTGAGTCGAGAAAAACTGTTTTTT | CAWTLPGLSREKLFF
TRBJ2-3 | NA | TRBV7-3 | NA | TGTGCCAGCAGCTTGGGAGCCAGGGGTTCCACAGATACGCAGTATTTT | CASSLGARGSTDTQYF
TRBJ1-4 | NA | TRBV4-3 | NA | TGCGCCAGCAGCCAAGGATCCGGACAAGGGGATGAAAAACTGTTTTTT | CASSQGSGQGDEKLFF
TRBJ2-6 | NA | TRBV19 | NA | TGTGCCAGTAGTATCGGTTACTCTGGGGCCAACGTCCTGACTTTC | CASSIGYSGANVLTF
TRBJ1-1 | NA | TRBV18 | NA | TGTGCCAGCTCACCCCCCACCCCCGGGCGGGACACTGAAGCTTTCTTT | CASSPPTPGRDTEAFF
TRBJ2-3 | NA | TRBV7-2 | NA | TGTGCCAGCAGCACGGGGGAAGTTACAGATACGCAGTATTTT | CASSTGEVTDTQYF
TRBJ1-1 | NA | TRBV11-2 | NA | TGTGCCAGCAGCTTAGGGGGTCGGGACTCTGAAGCTTTCTTT | CASSLGGRDSEAFF
TRBJ1-2 | NA | TRBV30 | NA | TGTGCCTGGAGTGTACAGGGAACAGGCTACACCTTC | CAWSVQGTGYTF
TRBJ2-2 | NA | TRBV19 | TRBD1 | TGTGCCAGTAGTCTTCCTGACAGGGACACCGGGGAGCTGTTTTTT | CASSLPDRDTGELFF
TRBJ1-4 | once | TRBV4-2 | TRBD1 | TGTGCCAGCAGCCAACACAGGGGGCGTGAAAAACTGTTTTTT | CASSQHRGREKLFF
TRBJ1-1 | NA | TRBV7-6 | NA | TGTGCCAGCAGCCTGACAGGTTTGAACACTGAAGCTTTCTTT | CASSLTGLNTEAFF
TRBJ1-2 | once | TRBV5-1 | TRBD1 | TGCGCCAGCAGCGGTTGGACAGGCGGGAACGATGGCTACACCTTC | CASSGWTGGNDGYTF
TRBJ1-5 | NA | TRBV5-1 | TRBD1 | TGCGCCAGCAGCCGGACAGGGGAAGTCAATCAGCCCCAGCATTTT | CASSRTGEVNQPQHF